These T cell receptor beta chains were read from a single sample in a study of cytomegalovirus exposure and HLA in healthy donors. Here immunoSEQ multiplex PCR was the method, and the copy in TCRdb shows in-frame clones only, minus some. The sample gives some 210,000 clones, about 77% of which show up once; roughly 2.1% is in the top ten. Sequencing input: PBMCs. These receptors were obtained from a woman in her 30s in good health and CMV-seropositive. CDR3s include the opening cysteine and the closing phenylalanine or tryptophan. Fields, in order: D gene, J gene, V gene, clone size, CDR3 protein, CDR3 DNA. A D gene is named only where the DNA matches it firmly. Where a row states a size, it is once, few, many or the class of an expanded clone; other rows omit it.

D gene: -; J gene: TRBJ2-2; V gene: TRBV5-6; clone size: -; CDR3 protein: CASSLARNTGELFF; CDR3 DNA: TGTGCCAGCAGCTTAGCGCGGAACACCGGGGAGCTGTTTTTT
D gene: -; J gene: TRBJ1-6; V gene: TRBV7-2; clone size: -; CDR3 protein: CASSQQPPGVGNSPLHF; CDR3 DNA: TGTGCCAGCAGCCAACAACCGCCGGGGGTCGGGAATTCACCCCTCCACTTT
D gene: -; J gene: TRBJ2-3; V gene: TRBV19; clone size: -; CDR3 protein: CASRLGLGSTDTQYF; CDR3 DNA: TGTGCCAGTAGATTAGGACTGGGGAGCACAGATACGCAGTATTTT
D gene: TRBD2; J gene: TRBJ2-3; V gene: TRBV5-1; clone size: -; CDR3 protein: CASSAGLFSTDTQYF; CDR3 DNA: TGCGCCAGCAGCGCGGGACTATTTAGCACAGATACGCAGTATTTT
D gene: -; J gene: TRBJ2-7; V gene: TRBV19; clone size: -; CDR3 protein: CASSIVQGAYEQYF; CDR3 DNA: TGTGCCAGTAGTATTGTCCAGGGCGCCTACGAGCAGTACTTC
D gene: TRBD2; J gene: TRBJ2-5; V gene: TRBV19; clone size: -; CDR3 protein: CASSSGSPETQYF; CDR3 DNA: TGTGCCAGTAGTAGCGGGAGCCCAGAGACCCAGTACTTC
D gene: -; J gene: TRBJ2-1; V gene: TRBV7-9; clone size: -; CDR3 protein: CASSLGSPAYNEQFF; CDR3 DNA: TGTGCCAGCAGCTTAGGCTCCCCAGCCTACAATGAGCAGTTCTTC
D gene: -; J gene: TRBJ1-2; V gene: TRBV19; clone size: -; CDR3 protein: CASSRGDYYGYTF; CDR3 DNA: TGTGCCAGTAGTAGGGGGGACTATTATGGCTACACCTTC
D gene: TRBD1; J gene: TRBJ1-3; V gene: TRBV29-1; clone size: -; CDR3 protein: CSVVRQGGNTIYF; CDR3 DNA: TGCAGCGTTGTCCGACAGGGGGGAAACACCATATATTTT
D gene: -; J gene: TRBJ2-6; V gene: TRBV5-1; clone size: -; CDR3 protein: CASSLALSSGANVLTF; CDR3 DNA: TGCGCCAGCAGCTTGGCCCTATCTTCGGGGGCCAACGTCCTGACTTTC
D gene: -; J gene: TRBJ2-3; V gene: TRBV29-1; clone size: -; CDR3 protein: CSVGNSDRTDTQYF; CDR3 DNA: TGCAGCGTTGGGAATAGCGATAGAACAGATACGCAGTATTTT
D gene: -; J gene: TRBJ2-5; V gene: TRBV27; clone size: once; CDR3 protein: CASSLWAQETQYF; CDR3 DNA: TGTGCCAGCAGTTTATGGGCCCAAGAGACCCAGTACTTC
D gene: -; J gene: TRBJ1-3; V gene: TRBV30; clone size: -; CDR3 protein: CAWGPGKNTIYF; CDR3 DNA: TGTGCCTGGGGGCCGGGGAAAAACACCATATATTTT
D gene: -; J gene: TRBJ2-4; V gene: TRBV13; clone size: -; CDR3 protein: CASSGEGDRYSAKNIQYF; CDR3 DNA: TGTGCCAGCAGCGGAGAGGGGGACCGTTATAGCGCCAAAAACATTCAGTACTTC
D gene: TRBD2; J gene: TRBJ2-7; V gene: TRBV7-2; clone size: -; CDR3 protein: CASSWAKRTSGSIYEQYF; CDR3 DNA: TGTGCCAGCAGCTGGGCGAAACGGACTAGCGGGAGTATCTACGAGCAGTACTTC
D gene: TRBD1; J gene: TRBJ2-5; V gene: TRBV11-2; clone size: -; CDR3 protein: CASSSTGDRETQYF; CDR3 DNA: TGTGCCAGCAGCTCCACAGGGGATCGGGAGACCCAGTACTTC
D gene: TRBD1; J gene: TRBJ2-5; V gene: TRBV9; clone size: -; CDR3 protein: CASSADRALQETQYF; CDR3 DNA: TGTGCCAGCAGCGCGGACAGGGCCCTCCAAGAGACCCAGTACTTC
D gene: -; J gene: TRBJ2-7; V gene: TRBV28; clone size: few; CDR3 protein: CASNLQGYLSYEQYF; CDR3 DNA: TGTGCCAGCAATTTACAGGGTTATCTTTCCTACGAGCAGTACTTC
D gene: -; J gene: TRBJ1-2; V gene: TRBV6-5; clone size: -; CDR3 protein: CASSSTTGRYTF; CDR3 DNA: TGTGCCAGCAGTTCCACCACAGGCCGCTACACCTTC
D gene: TRBD1; J gene: TRBJ1-1; V gene: TRBV28; clone size: -; CDR3 protein: CASSFGAGGRITEAFF; CDR3 DNA: TGTGCCAGCAGTTTTGGGGCAGGGGGTCGGATCACTGAAGCTTTCTTT
D gene: -; J gene: TRBJ2-6; V gene: TRBV27; clone size: -; CDR3 protein: CASSFEVAGANVLTF; CDR3 DNA: TGTGCCAGCAGTTTCGAAGTAGCTGGGGCCAACGTCCTGACTTTC
D gene: -; J gene: TRBJ1-1; V gene: TRBV19; clone size: -; CDR3 protein: CASRLIGGSTEAFF; CDR3 DNA: TGTGCCAGTAGGTTGATCGGGGGGAGCACTGAAGCTTTCTTT
D gene: TRBD1; J gene: TRBJ1-5; V gene: TRBV6-1; clone size: few; CDR3 protein: CASSPTGGNQPQHF; CDR3 DNA: TGTGCCAGCAGTCCGACAGGGGGCAATCAGCCCCAGCATTTT
D gene: TRBD2; J gene: TRBJ2-5; V gene: TRBV28; clone size: -; CDR3 protein: CASRESGGAILWETQYF; CDR3 DNA: TGTGCCAGCAGGGAAAGCGGGGGGGCTATTTTGTGGGAGACCCAGTACTTC
D gene: TRBD1; J gene: TRBJ1-5; V gene: TRBV25-1; clone size: once; CDR3 protein: CASKPGQSVGEPQHF; CDR3 DNA: TGTGCCAGCAAACCGGGACAGTCGGTCGGAGAGCCCCAGCATTTT
D gene: TRBD2; J gene: TRBJ2-7; V gene: TRBV7-6; clone size: -; CDR3 protein: CASSKELAGASGEQYF; CDR3 DNA: TGTGCCAGCAGCAAAGAACTAGCGGGGGCTTCCGGCGAGCAGTACTTC
D gene: -; J gene: TRBJ1-6; V gene: TRBV27; clone size: -; CDR3 protein: CASSFEPGAVSPLHF; CDR3 DNA: TGTGCCAGCAGTTTTGAGCCGGGAGCGGTTTCACCCCTCCACTTT
D gene: TRBD1; J gene: TRBJ2-5; V gene: TRBV5-4; clone size: -; CDR3 protein: CASSSQGYQETQYF; CDR3 DNA: TGTGCCAGCAGCTCACAGGGGTACCAAGAGACCCAGTACTTC
D gene: -; J gene: TRBJ1-4; V gene: TRBV28; clone size: -; CDR3 protein: CASSLWGQGNVEKLFF; CDR3 DNA: TGTGCCAGCAGTTTATGGGGCCAGGGGAACGTTGAAAAACTGTTTTTT